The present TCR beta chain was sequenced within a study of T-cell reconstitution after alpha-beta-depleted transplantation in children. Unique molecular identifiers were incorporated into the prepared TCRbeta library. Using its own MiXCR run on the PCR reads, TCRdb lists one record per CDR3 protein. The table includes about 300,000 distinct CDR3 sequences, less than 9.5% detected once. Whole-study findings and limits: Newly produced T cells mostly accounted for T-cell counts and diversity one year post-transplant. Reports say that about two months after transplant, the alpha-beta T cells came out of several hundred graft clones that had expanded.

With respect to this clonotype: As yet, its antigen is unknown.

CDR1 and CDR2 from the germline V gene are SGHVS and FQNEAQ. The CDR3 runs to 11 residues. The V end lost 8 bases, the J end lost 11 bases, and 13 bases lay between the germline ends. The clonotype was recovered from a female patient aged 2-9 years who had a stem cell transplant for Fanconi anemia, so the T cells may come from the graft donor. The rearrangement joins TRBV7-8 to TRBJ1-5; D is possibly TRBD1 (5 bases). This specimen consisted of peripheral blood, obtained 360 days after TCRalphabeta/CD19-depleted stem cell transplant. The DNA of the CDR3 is TGTGCCAGCGGCCCCTTGGGGGCCCAGCATTTT. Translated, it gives CASGPLGAQHF.